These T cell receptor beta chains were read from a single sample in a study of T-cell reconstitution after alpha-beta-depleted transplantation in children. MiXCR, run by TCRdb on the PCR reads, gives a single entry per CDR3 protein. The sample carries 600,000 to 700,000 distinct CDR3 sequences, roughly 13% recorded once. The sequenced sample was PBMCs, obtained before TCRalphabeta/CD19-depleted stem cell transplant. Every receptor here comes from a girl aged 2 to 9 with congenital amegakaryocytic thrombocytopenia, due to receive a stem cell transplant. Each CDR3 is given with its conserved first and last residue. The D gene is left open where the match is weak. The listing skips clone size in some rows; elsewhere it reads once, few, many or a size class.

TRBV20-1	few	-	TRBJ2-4	TGCAGTGCTCTTAGACTCAAAGCAGAAAACATTCAGTACTTC	CSALRLKAENIQYF
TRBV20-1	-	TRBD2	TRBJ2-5	TGCAGTGCTAGCCCGACTAGCGGGAGTGGTGTTGGGACCCAGTACTTC	CSASPTSGSGVGTQYF
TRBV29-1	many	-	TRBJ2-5	TGCAGCGCAAATACTGAGACCCAGTACTTC	CSANTETQYF
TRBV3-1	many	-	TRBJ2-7	TGTGCCAGCAGCCAAATTAAAGGCAACGAGCAGTACTTC	CASSQIKGNEQYF
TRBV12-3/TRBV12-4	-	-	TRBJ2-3	TGTGCCAGCAGTTTACGACCGGGGGAGCAGTATTTT	CASSLRPGEQYF
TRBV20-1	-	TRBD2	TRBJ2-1	TGCTCCGAGGAACCGGGACTAGCGGGATGGGCTGGGGAGCAGTTCTTC	CSEEPGLAGWAGEQFF
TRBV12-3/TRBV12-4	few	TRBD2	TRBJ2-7	TGTGCCAGCAGCACGAGTCTAGCGGGAACCTACGAGCAGTACTTC	CASSTSLAGTYEQYF
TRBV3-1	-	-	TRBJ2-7	TGTGCCAGCAGCCTAGAGTCGAGGGGGGCTAGCGTCTACAATGAGCAGTACTTC	CASSLESRGASVYNEQYF
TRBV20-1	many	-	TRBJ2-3	TGCAGTGCTAAGGCCAGGGCGGGAACCCTGTACTCTGCAGATACGCAGTATTTT	CSAKARAGTLYSADTQYF
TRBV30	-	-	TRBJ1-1	TGTGCCTGGAGTTTTGGACTGGGGAACACTGAAGCTTTCTTT	CAWSFGLGNTEAFF
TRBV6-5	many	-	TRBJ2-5	TGTGCCAGCAGAAGTACAGGGTCGGAGTACTTC	CASRSTGSEYF
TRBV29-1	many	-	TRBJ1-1	TGCAGCGTGCATTATTCCGGCACTGAAGCTTTCTTT	CSVHYSGTEAFF
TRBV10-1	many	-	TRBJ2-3	TGCGCCAGCTCAAGCCAAGGCACAGATACGCAGTATTTT	CASSSQGTDTQYF
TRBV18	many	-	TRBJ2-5	TGTGCCAGCTCACCACGTCTTTCAGTGACAGAGACCCAGTACTTC	CASSPRLSVTETQYF
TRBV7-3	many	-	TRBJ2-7	TGTGCCAGCAGCCCCTCTGGCGGGATCTTCTACGAGCAGTACTTC	CASSPSGGIFYEQYF
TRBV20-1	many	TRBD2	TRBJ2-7	TGCAGTGCTAGAGATCCCCGGACTAGCGGATACTCCTACGAGCAGTACTTC	CSARDPRTSGYSYEQYF
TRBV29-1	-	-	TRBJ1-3	TGCAGCGTTCGGAAGGGAACTGGAAACACCATATATTTT	CSVRKGTGNTIYF
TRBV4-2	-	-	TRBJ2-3	TGTGCCAGCAGCCCCAGAACAGGGTCCTATGGGGACCTGAGGGCAGATACGCAGTATTTT	CASSPRTGSYGDLRADTQYF
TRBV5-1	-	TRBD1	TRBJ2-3	TGCGCCAGCAGCTTGGTGGGACAGGGCCCAGATACGCAGTATTTT	CASSLVGQGPDTQYF
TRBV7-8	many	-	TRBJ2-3	TGTGCCAGCAGCTTATTTGTAGATACGCAGTATTTT	CASSLFVDTQYF
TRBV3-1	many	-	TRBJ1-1	TGTGCCAGCAGCCAAGTTCCGGAGACAGGCCGGGCTTTCTTT	CASSQVPETGRAFF
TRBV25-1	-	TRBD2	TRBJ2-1	TGTGCCAGCAGTGATATTAAGCCGGGACTAGATTACAATGAGCAGTTCTTC	CASSDIKPGLDYNEQFF
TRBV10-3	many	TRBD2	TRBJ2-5	TGTGCCATCAGTGAGTCGACAGCGGGAGCGGACGAGACCCAGTACTTC	CAISESTAGADETQYF
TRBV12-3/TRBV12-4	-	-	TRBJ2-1	TGTGCCAGCAGTTTGAGGTATGGCGGACAGAACAATGAGCAGTTCTTC	CASSLRYGGQNNEQFF
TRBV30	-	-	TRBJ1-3	TGTGCCTGGAGTGCATGGGGGGACACCATATATTTT	CAWSAWGDTIYF
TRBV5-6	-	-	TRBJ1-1	TGTGCCAGCAGCTTTCAAGTGGGCCAGATAGGGACTGAAGCTTTCTTT	CASSFQVGQIGTEAFF
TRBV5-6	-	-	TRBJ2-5	TGTGCCAGCAGCGTTGCGAAACGGACTGGAGAGACCCAGTACTTC	CASSVAKRTGETQYF
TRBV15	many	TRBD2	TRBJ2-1	TGTGCCACCAGCAGAGTCTTAGCGGGCTTCTACAATGAGCAGTTCTTC	CATSRVLAGFYNEQFF
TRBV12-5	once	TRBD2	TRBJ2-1	TGTGCTAGTGGTTTTAAGGTAGCGGGAGGCCGCAATGAGCAGTTCTTC	CASGFKVAGGRNEQFF
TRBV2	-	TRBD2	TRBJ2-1	TGTGCCAGCAGTGACGAGTACGGGACTAGCGGGAAGCAGGGTAATCATGAGCAGTTCTTC	CASSDEYGTSGKQGNHEQFF
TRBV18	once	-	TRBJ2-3	TGTGCCAGCTCACCAACTGGGGAAACCGATACGCAGTATTTT	CASSPTGETDTQYF
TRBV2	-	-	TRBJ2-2	TGTGCCATAAAAGGGGTAACCGGGGAGCTGTTTTTT	CAIKGVTGELFF
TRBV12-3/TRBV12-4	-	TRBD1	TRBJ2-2	TGTGCCAGCCAGACAGGGTTGGACACCGGGGAGCTGTTTTTT	CASQTGLDTGELFF
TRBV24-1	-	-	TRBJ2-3	TGTGCCACCAGTGATTTAGGCAGCTCTAGCACAGATACGCAGTATTTT	CATSDLGSSSTDTQYF
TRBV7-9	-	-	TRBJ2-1	TGTGCCAGCAGCAACCTAAGGGGAATCTACAATGAGCAGTTCTTC	CASSNLRGIYNEQFF
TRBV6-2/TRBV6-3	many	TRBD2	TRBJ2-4	TGTGCCAGCAGCCCTGGGAGGGTAGCGGGCAAAAACATTCAGTACTTC	CASSPGRVAGKNIQYF
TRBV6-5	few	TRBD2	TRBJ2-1	TGTGCCAGCAGTTACTCGAGCCGGACTAGCGCTTACAATGAGCAGTTCTTC	CASSYSSRTSAYNEQFF
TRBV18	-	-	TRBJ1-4	TGTGCCAGCTCACCAGCCGGGGGGGGTGAAAAACTGTTTTTT	CASSPAGGGEKLFF
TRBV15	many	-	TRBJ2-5	TGTGCCACCAGCAGAATACAGGTGCTCCAAGAGACCCAGTACTTC	CATSRIQVLQETQYF
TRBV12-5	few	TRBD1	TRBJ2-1	TGTGCTAGTGGTCCCCACCCGGGACAGGGACACAATGAGCAGTTCTTC	CASGPHPGQGHNEQFF
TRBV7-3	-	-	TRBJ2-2	TGTGCCAGCAGCTTATCGTCTATCACCGGGGAGCTGTTTTTT	CASSLSSITGELFF
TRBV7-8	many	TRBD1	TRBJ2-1	TGTGCCAGCAGCTTCGGGACAGGGCCAAATGAGCAGTTCTTC	CASSFGTGPNEQFF
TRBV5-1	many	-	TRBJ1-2	TGCGCCAGCAGCTTGGAACGAGGTGATCGAAACTATGGCTACACCTTC	CASSLERGDRNYGYTF
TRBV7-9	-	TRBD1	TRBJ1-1	TGTGCCAGCAGCTGGCAGGGGGACAGTCACACTGAAGCTTTCTTT	CASSWQGDSHTEAFF
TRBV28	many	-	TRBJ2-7	TGTGCCAGCAACGGACAGTCCCCATACGAGCAGTACTTC	CASNGQSPYEQYF